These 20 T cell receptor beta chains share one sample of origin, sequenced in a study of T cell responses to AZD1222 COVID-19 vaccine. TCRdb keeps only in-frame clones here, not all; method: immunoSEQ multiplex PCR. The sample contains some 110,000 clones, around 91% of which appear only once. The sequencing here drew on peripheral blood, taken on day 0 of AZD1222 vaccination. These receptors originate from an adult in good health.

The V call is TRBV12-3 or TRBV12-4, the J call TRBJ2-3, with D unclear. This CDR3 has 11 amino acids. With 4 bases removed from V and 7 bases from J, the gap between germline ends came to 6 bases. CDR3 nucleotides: TGTGCCAGCAGTTCCGAGTATACGCAGTATTTT. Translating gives CASSSEYTQYF.

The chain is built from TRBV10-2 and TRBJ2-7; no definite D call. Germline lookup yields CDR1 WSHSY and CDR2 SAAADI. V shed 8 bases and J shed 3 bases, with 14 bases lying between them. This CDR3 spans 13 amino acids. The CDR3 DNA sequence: TGCGCCAGCGCGTTGCAAGAGCACTACGAGCAGTACTTC. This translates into CASALQEHYEQYF.

This chain's CDR3 is CASSLAGQGRNEKLFF. CDR3 DNA: TGTGCCAGCAGCTTAGCGGGACAGGGGAGAAATGAAAAACTGTTTTTT. The rearrangement links TRBV7-9 to TRBJ1-4; 10 positions agree with TRBD1. Germline values: CDR1 SEHNR, CDR2 FQNEAQ (reference sequence). V dropped 0 bases and J dropped 5; count of bases not matched to a gene: 3. CDR3 length: 16 residues.

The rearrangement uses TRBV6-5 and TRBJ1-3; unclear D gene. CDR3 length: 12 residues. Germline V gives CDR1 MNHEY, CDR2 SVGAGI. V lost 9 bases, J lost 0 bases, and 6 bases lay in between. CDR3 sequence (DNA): TGTGCCAGTATTTCCTCTGGAAACACCATATATTTT. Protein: CASISSGNTIYF.

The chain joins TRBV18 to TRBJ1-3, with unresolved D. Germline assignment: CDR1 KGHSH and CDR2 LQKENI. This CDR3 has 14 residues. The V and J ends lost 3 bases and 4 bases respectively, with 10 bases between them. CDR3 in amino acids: CASSPSTEGNTIYF. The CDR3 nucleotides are TGTGCCAGCTCACCCTCGACGGAAGGAAACACCATATATTTT.

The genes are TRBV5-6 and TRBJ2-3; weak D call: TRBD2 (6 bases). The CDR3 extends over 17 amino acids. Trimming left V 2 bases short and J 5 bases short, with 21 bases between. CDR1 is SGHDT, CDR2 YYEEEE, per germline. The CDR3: CASSFSQWGTLGDTQYF. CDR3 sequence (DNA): TGTGCCAGCAGCTTCTCCCAGTGGGGGACTTTGGGAGATACGCAGTATTTT.

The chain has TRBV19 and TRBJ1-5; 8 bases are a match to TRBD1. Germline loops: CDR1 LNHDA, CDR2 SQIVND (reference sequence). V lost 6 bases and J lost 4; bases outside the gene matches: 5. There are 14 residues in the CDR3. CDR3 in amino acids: CASRAGQGNQPQHF. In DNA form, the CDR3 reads TGTGCCAGTAGAGCCGGACAGGGTAATCAGCCCCAGCATTTT.

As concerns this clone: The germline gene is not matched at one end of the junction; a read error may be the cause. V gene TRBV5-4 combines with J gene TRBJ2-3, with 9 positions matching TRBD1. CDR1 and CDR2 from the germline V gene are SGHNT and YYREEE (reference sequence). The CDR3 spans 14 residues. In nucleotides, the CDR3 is TGTGCCAGCAGATTGGGACAGGGTGCAGATACGCAGTATTTT. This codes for CASRLGQGADTQYF.

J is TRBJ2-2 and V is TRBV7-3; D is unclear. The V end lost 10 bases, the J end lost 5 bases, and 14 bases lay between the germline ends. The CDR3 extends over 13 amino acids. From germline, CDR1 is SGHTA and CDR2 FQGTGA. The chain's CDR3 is CAKTMSLTGELFF. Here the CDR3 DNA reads TGTGCCAAGACAATGTCTTTAACCGGGGAGCTGTTTTTT.

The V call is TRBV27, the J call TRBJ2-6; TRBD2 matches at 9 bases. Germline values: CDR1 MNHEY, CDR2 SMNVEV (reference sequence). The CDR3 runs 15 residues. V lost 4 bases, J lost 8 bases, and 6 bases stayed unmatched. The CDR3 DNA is TGTGCCAGCAGTTCACAGGGACTAGCCACCAACGTCCTGACTTTC. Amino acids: CASSSQGLATNVLTF. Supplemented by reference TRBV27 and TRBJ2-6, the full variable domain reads EAQVTQNPRYLITVTGKKLTVTCSQNMNHEYMSWYRQDPGLGLRQIYYSMNVEVTDKGDVPEGYKVSRKEKRNFPLILESPSPNQTSLYFCASSSQGLATNVLTFGAGSRLTVL.

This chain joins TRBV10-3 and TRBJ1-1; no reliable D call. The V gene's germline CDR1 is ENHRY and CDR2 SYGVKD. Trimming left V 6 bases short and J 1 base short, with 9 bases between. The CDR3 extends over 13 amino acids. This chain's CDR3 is CAIRRTPNTEAFF. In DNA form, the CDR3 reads TGTGCCATCAGAAGGACTCCGAACACTGAAGCTTTCTTT.

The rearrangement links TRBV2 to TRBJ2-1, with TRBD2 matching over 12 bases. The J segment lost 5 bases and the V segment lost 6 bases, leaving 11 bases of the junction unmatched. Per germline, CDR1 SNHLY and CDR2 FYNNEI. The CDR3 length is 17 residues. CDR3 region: CASRADLAGGLNNEQFF. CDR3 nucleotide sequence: TGTGCCAGCAGAGCCGACCTAGCGGGGGGGCTAAACAATGAGCAGTTCTTC.

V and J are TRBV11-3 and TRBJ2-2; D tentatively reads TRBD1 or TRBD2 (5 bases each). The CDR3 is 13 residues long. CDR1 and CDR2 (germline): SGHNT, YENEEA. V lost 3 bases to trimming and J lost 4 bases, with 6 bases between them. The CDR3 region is CASSFGGTGELFF. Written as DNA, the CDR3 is TGTGCCAGCAGCTTTGGGGGCACCGGGGAGCTGTTTTTT.

This CDR3 reads CASSAGGAYTEAFF. The CDR3 DNA reads TGTGCCAGCAGCGCAGGGGGCGCATACACTGAAGCTTTCTTT. This chain joins TRBV6-5 and TRBJ1-1; TRBD1 matches at 8 bases. The germline CDR1 and CDR2 sequences are MNHEY and SVGAGI. The CDR3 runs 14 residues. Germline trimming cut 6 bases from V and 3 bases from J; bases unmatched to any gene: 6.

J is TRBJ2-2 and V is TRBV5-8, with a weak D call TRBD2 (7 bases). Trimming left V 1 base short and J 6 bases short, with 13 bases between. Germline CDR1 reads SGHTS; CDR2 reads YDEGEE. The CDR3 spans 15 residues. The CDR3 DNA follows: TGTGCCAGCAGCTTGTTTCGGGGGGCGGCCGGGGAGCTGTTTTTT. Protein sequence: CASSLFRGAAGELFF.

The CDR3 spells CASSQSSIGNEQFF. In nucleotides, the CDR3 is TGTGCCAGCAGCCAGTCTAGCATCGGCAATGAGCAGTTCTTC. V usage is TRBV3-1 (or the pseudogene TRBV3-2) and J usage is TRBJ2-1, with D perhaps TRBD2 (5 bases). The V end was cut by 3 bases, the J end by 6 bases, with 12 bases between. The CDR3 spans 14 residues. Per the germline V gene, CDR1 is LGHDT and CDR2 is YNNKEL (reference sequence).

In DNA form, the CDR3 reads TGTGCCAGCAGCAGAAATACAGGGACGGAGACCCAGTACTTC. The encoded protein is CASSRNTGTETQYF. The chain couples TRBV7-8 to TRBJ2-5; possibly TRBD1 for D (6 bases). The CDR3 is made up of 14 amino acids. CDR1 is SGHVS, CDR2 FQNEAQ, per germline. Trimming left V 5 bases short and J 5 bases short, with 15 bases between.

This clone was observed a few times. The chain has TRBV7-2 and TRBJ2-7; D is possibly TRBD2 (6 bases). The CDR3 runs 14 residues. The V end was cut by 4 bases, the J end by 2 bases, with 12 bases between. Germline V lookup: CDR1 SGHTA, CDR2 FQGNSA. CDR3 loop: CASSSRGPTYEQYF. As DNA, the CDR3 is TGTGCCAGCAGCTCGCGGGGCCCAACCTACGAGCAGTACTTC.

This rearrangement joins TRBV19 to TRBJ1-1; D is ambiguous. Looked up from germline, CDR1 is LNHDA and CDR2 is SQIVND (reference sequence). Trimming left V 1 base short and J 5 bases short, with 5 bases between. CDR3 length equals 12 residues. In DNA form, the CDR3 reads TGTGCCAGTAGTATAGGTCAGACTGAAGCTTTCTTT. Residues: CASSIGQTEAFF.

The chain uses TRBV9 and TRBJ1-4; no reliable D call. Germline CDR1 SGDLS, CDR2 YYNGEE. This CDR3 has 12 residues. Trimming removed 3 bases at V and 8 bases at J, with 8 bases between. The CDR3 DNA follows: TGTGCCAGCAGCGCTTTAGGGGAAAAACTGTTTTTT. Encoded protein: CASSALGEKLFF.